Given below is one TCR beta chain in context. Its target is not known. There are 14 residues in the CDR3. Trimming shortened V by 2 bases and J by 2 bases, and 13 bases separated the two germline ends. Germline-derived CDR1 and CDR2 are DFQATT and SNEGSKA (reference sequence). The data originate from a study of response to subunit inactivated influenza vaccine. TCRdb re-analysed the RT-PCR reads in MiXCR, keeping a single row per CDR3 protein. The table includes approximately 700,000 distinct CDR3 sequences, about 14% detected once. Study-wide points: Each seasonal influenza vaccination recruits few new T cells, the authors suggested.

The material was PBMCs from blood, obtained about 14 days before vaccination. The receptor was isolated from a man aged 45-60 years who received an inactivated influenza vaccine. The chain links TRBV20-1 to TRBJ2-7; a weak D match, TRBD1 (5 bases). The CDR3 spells CSARRQLRTYEQYF. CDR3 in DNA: TGCAGTGCTAGACGACAGCTACGAACCTACGAGCAGTACTTC.